These 25 T cell receptor beta chains were all obtained from the same sample, sequenced in a study of blood T cell repertoires in COVID-19 (dated by TCRdb to 2020 to 2022). Preparation of the library involved the immunoSEQ multiplex PCR assay. TCRdb obtained this table from immuneACCESS and retained in-frame rearrangements with V and J assigned. These tables miss some clones; where compared with another copy, unresolved V genes account for less than half of the shortfall, and the remainder is unexplained. Across this sample there are about 54,000 clones, with more than 70% seen only once. The ten largest clones represent under 8.5% of the sample. Material: peripheral blood. The source of these receptors is a man aged 60 to 75 with active COVID-19.

This sequence joins TRBV11-2 and TRBJ2-1; weak D call: TRBD2 (6 bases). This CDR3 spans 14 amino acids. CDR1 SGHAT and CDR2 FQNNGV come from the germline V gene. V dropped 1 base and J dropped 2 bases, with 6 bases sitting between them. CDR3 in DNA: TGTGCCAGCAGCTTAGCGGGGGCCTACAATGAGCAGTTCTTC. This codes for CASSLAGAYNEQFF.

V and J are TRBV18 and TRBJ1-2; 7 bases fit TRBD1. Trimming took 6 bases from V and 1 from J; bases not matched to a gene: 5. The CDR3 spans 14 residues. Germline V lookup: CDR1 KGHSH, CDR2 LQKENI. CDR3 loop: CASSPGTVNYGYTF. The DNA of the CDR3 is TGTGCCAGCTCCCCCGGGACAGTTAACTATGGCTACACCTTC.

The gene calls are TRBV11-2 and TRBJ2-1; 15 bases map to TRBD2. J gave up 6 bases and V 4 bases, and 10 bases lay outside the gene matches. The germline CDR1 and CDR2 sequences are SGHAT and FQNNGV. CDR3 size: 18 residues. The CDR3 DNA reads TGTGCCAGCAGCTCGGGACTAGCGGGAGGCCGCCTTGCCAATGAGCAGTTCTTC. Amino acids: CASSSGLAGGRLANEQFF.

The chain has TRBV6-5 and TRBJ1-2; no clear D. Germline CDR1 is MNHEY and CDR2 is SVGAGI. V shed 7 bases and J shed 2 bases, with 11 bases lying between them. This CDR3 spans 13 amino acids. The CDR3 DNA is TGTGCCAGCACCGCGGGAAACAACTATGGCTACACCTTC. It codes for CASTAGNNYGYTF.

V and J are TRBV3-1 (or the pseudogene TRBV3-2) and TRBJ2-7, with TRBD1 identical over 8 bases. The CDR3 spans 15 residues. Unmatched junction bases numbered 6, after V lost 3 bases and J lost 2 bases. Germline V gene lookup returns CDR1 LGHDT and CDR2 YNNKEL (reference sequence). CDR3 region: CASSHRDRRPYEQYF. The CDR3 DNA reads TGTGCCAGCAGCCACCGGGACAGGCGTCCCTACGAGCAGTACTTC.

The chain employs TRBV6-5 and TRBJ1-4; maybe TRBD1 (6 bases). CDR1 MNHEY and CDR2 SVGAGI come from the germline V gene. The CDR3 length is 15 residues. The germline V and J ends were trimmed by 4 bases and 3 bases, with 12 bases remaining between them. CDR3 residues: CASSSDRQPNEKLFF. The DNA of the CDR3 is TGTGCCAGCAGTTCCGACAGGCAGCCTAATGAAAAACTGTTTTTT.

This clone showed up just a few times. The chain links TRBV7-9 to TRBJ1-1, with D maybe TRBD1 (6 bases). This CDR3 region has 14 residues. V gave up 6 bases and J gave up 2 bases, with 13 bases separating them. Germline V gene sequence: CDR1 SEHNR, CDR2 FQNEAQ (reference sequence). This CDR3 is CASSIWTANTEAFF. DNA of the CDR3: TGTGCCAGCAGTATTTGGACAGCCAACACTGAAGCTTTCTTT.

A word on this clone: This same CDR3 is encoded by further DNA sequences in the sample. The V gene is TRBV19, the J gene TRBJ2-1; 7 nucleotides match TRBD2. Germline CDR1 and CDR2: LNHDA and SQIVND (reference sequence). This CDR3 has 15 amino acids. Trimming cost V 1 base and J 4 bases; bases outside gene matches: 4. The CDR3 protein is CASSIAGGPYNEQFF. The CDR3 region has the DNA TGTGCCAGTAGTATAGCGGGAGGACCATACAATGAGCAGTTCTTC.

The chain joins TRBV5-1 to TRBJ1-2; TRBD1 aligns across 8 bases. This CDR3 contains 14 residues. Losses at the gene ends were 4 bases for V and 3 bases for J; bases not matched to a gene: 5. Germline CDR1 and CDR2: SGHRS and YFSETQ. This chain's CDR3 is CASSATGDYYGYTF. The CDR3 nucleotides read TGCGCCAGCAGCGCGACAGGGGACTACTATGGCTACACCTTC.

The V call is TRBV4-2, the J call TRBJ1-4; no definite D call. The CDR3 runs to 15 residues. Trimming took 4 bases from V and 5 from J, leaving 14 bases between them. Germline CDR1 and CDR2: LGHNA and YNFKEQ. CDR3 bases: TGTGCCAGCAGCCCCGAGACATACCTAAATGAAAAACTGTTTTTT. It yields the protein CASSPETYLNEKLFF.

The rearrangement joins TRBV23-1 to TRBJ2-3, with D perhaps matching TRBD2 (5 bases). TRBV23-1 is an open reading frame whose function is uncertain. Trimming pared 0 bases from V and 2 bases from J, leaving 21 bases between. This CDR3 is 19 amino acids long. In DNA form, the CDR3 reads TGCGCCAGCAGTCAATCTGAATGTGGGGAGCGGCTAAACACAGATACGCAGTATTTT. It encodes CASSQSECGERLNTDTQYF.

The chain recombines TRBV18 with TRBJ2-7, with 13 bases matching TRBD2. The CDR3 consists of 15 residues. V was pared by 3 bases and J by 3 bases, with 2 bases of the junction left unmatched. The germline CDR1 and CDR2 sequences are KGHSH and LQKENI. The CDR3 DNA is TGTGCCAGCTCACCCGGGACTAGCGGGGTCTACGAGCAGTACTTC. It codes for CASSPGTSGVYEQYF.

This chain joins TRBV7-8 and TRBJ1-5; D unclear. V lost 5 bases and J lost 5, with 13 bases in between. The CDR3 is 14 residues long. The germline gives CDR1 SGHVS, CDR2 FQNEAQ. The CDR3 DNA follows: TGTGCCAGCAGCCCTAGGCCCCCTTATCAGCCCCAGCATTTT. Encoded protein: CASSPRPPYQPQHF.

The CDR3 DNA reads TGTGCCAGTAGTATCCTAGCGGCAGGGAGGACCGGGGAGCTGTTTTTT. Translated, it gives CASSILAAGRTGELFF. This chain connects TRBV19 to TRBJ2-2; 7 nucleotides align to TRBD2. The germline V gene has CDR1 LNHDA and CDR2 SQIVND (reference sequence). CDR3 length: 16 residues. The V segment lost 3 bases and the J segment 5 bases; nucleotides outside the gene matches: 9.

The V gene is TRBV9, the J gene TRBJ2-3; possibly TRBD1 for D (6 bases). The V gene's germline CDR1 is SGDLS and CDR2 YYNGEE. Deletions cut 0 bases from V and 5 bases from J, with 13 bases between. The CDR3 covers 15 residues. In DNA, the CDR3 is TGTGCCAGCAGCGTAGCCACAGGGACGGGAGATACGCAGTATTTT. This gives the protein CASSVATGTGDTQYF.

This chain joins TRBV12-3 or TRBV12-4 and TRBJ2-7, with unresolved D. Trimming left V 8 bases short and J 1 base short, with 9 bases between. There are 12 residues in the CDR3. CDR3 in DNA: TGTGCCAGCGGCCTAGAGTCCTACGAGCAGTACTTC. It is translated as CASGLESYEQYF.

The J gene is TRBJ2-7, the V gene TRBV7-2; 10 nucleotides align to TRBD1. The germline V gene has CDR1 SGHTA and CDR2 FQGNSA. V lost 2 bases, J lost 3 bases, and 4 bases stayed unmatched. CDR3 size: 15 residues. The CDR3 DNA follows: TGTGCCAGCAGCTTAACCTGGACAGGGGGCTACGAGCAGTACTTC. As protein: CASSLTWTGGYEQYF.

The V gene is TRBV7-9, the J gene TRBJ2-3, with TRBD2 matching 13 bases. After removal of 5 bases from V and 0 bases from J, the junction contained 2 bases not matched to a gene. Germline CDR1 and CDR2: SEHNR and FQNEAQ (reference sequence). There are 16 residues in the CDR3. CDR3 nucleotides: TGTGCCAGCAGCCCGGGACTAGCGGGAAGCACAGATACGCAGTATTTT. Translated, it gives CASSPGLAGSTDTQYF. Full variable domain (outside the CDR3, taken from reference TRBV7-9 and TRBJ2-3): DTGVSQNPRHKITKRGQNVTFRCDPISEHNRLYWYRQTLGQGPEFLTYFQNEAQLEKSRLLSDRFSAERPKGSFSTLEIQRTEQGDSAMYLCASSPGLAGSTDTQYFGPGTRLTVL.

The sample holds one count of this clone. This sequence joins TRBV18 and TRBJ2-1; D gene unclear. The CDR3 contains 14 residues. V gave up 8 bases and J gave up 1 base, with 12 bases separating them. CDR1 is KGHSH and CDR2 is LQKENI in the germline V gene. CDR3 bases: TGTGCCAGCCAAGCACAGAAATCCTACAATGAGCAGTTCTTC. Amino acids: CASQAQKSYNEQFF.

This chain connects TRBV10-2 to TRBJ2-1, with TRBD2 matching 8 bases. The germline V gene has CDR1 WSHSY and CDR2 SAAADI. This CDR3 contains 13 residues. J was trimmed by 9 bases and V by 5 bases; bases with no gene match: 6. The CDR3, as DNA: TGCGCCAGCAGTAAGCCAGCGGGAGCTGAGCAGTTCTTC. It codes for CASSKPAGAEQFF.

J is TRBJ2-7 and V is TRBV5-1, with 10 bases lining up with TRBD2. V was pared by 4 bases and J by 1 base, with 5 bases of the junction left unmatched. This CDR3 contains 15 residues. Germline-derived CDR1 and CDR2 are SGHRS and YFSETQ. CDR3 DNA sequence: TGCGCCAGCAGCCCGACTAGCGGGTTTTCCTACGAGCAGTACTTC. Its protein is CASSPTSGFSYEQYF.

This clone was observed once. The chain uses TRBV18 and TRBJ2-7; a possible D gene is TRBD2 (6 bases). This CDR3 spans 16 amino acids. CDR1 and CDR2 (germline): KGHSH, LQKENI. The V gene lost 2 bases and the J gene lost 2 bases, with 16 bases spanning the gap. Here the CDR3 DNA reads TGTGCCAGCTCACCAGTCGGGGAGGTAGGTGCCTACGAGCAGTACTTC. Translated, it gives CASSPVGEVGAYEQYF. Together with reference TRBV18 and TRBJ2-7, the CDR3 gives the full variable domain: NAGVMQNPRHLVRRRGQEARLRCSPMKGHSHVYWYRQLPEEGLKFMVYLQKENIIDESGMPKERFSAEFPKEGPSILRIQQVVRGDSAAYFCASSPVGEVGAYEQYFGPGTRLTVT.

The chain carries TRBV10-3 and TRBJ2-1, with TRBD2 matching 9 bases. With 3 bases clipped from V and 9 bases from J, the junction kept 6 bases outside the gene matches. CDR3 length equals 14 residues. Germline CDR1 and CDR2: ENHRY and SYGVKD. CDR3 residues: CAISDLAGVVEQFF. As DNA, the CDR3 is TGTGCCATCAGTGATTTAGCGGGAGTAGTTGAGCAGTTCTTC.

The chain uses TRBV19 and TRBJ2-7, with 9 bases lining up with TRBD2. The CDR3 sequence is 14 residues long. Trimming removed 6 bases from V and 4 bases from J; junction bases left unmatched: 7. Germline V gives CDR1 LNHDA, CDR2 SQIVND (reference sequence). In DNA, the CDR3 is TGTGCCAGTAGGGAAGCGGGAGGAGAGTACGAGCAGTACTTC. It specifies CASREAGGEYEQYF.

The rearrangement uses TRBV10-2 and TRBJ2-3; no reliable D call. There are 12 residues in the CDR3. Trimming took 1 base from V and 4 from J, leaving 3 bases between them. Germline V gene sequence: CDR1 WSHSY, CDR2 SAAADI. The CDR3 loop is CASSEFADTQYF. The CDR3 bases are TGCGCCAGCAGTGAGTTCGCAGATACGCAGTATTTT.